This TCR beta chain was sequenced for a study of MAIT cells during Salmonella Paratyphi A infection (dated by TCRdb to 2016 to 2017). Regarding the study in general: Adult volunteers aged 18 to 60 swallowed one dose of 1-5x10^3 CFU of S. Paratyphi A strain NVGH308. Starting at diagnosis, the diagnosed volunteers took ciprofloxacin 500 mg twice daily for 14 days.

This clonotype has only a few counts. Its antigen is unknown. No base qualities exist here, and no much larger clone lies one base off it. The CDR3 goes from the cysteine to the phenylalanine over 14 residues. The read is trimmed to its CDR3 DNA, 42 bases read in frame from base 1. CDR1 DFQATT and CDR2 SNEGSKA are derived from the germline V gene (reference sequence). The junction carries 13 bases between V and J, which are trimmed by 1 base and 3 bases respectively. What the study reported, not specific to this receptor: Compared with healthy controls, diagnosed volunteers had more expansion or contraction among the top five MAIT clonotypes (roughly 0.56 versus 0.12), suggesting that infection reshaped the repertoire. MAIT TRBV usage was oligoclonal with a preference for TRBV20 and TRBV6, and infection appeared not to change this usage. The space taken up by over-represented MAIT clonotypes dropped significantly from baseline to mid-infection (about 0.15 to 0.11), while post-infection showed no significant difference. The availability of volunteer samples limited the sample sizes, but these sizes were considered adequate to detect differences between groups.

Receptor amplification or capture employed 5' RACE. Two rounds of PCR with Phusion High-Fidelity polymerase amplified TCRbeta, with sample-specific barcodes added in the primers. Template-switch cDNA synthesis with SMARTScribe reverse transcriptase and a TRBC-specific primer was used to generate TCRbeta libraries. The barcoded samples were pooled and then prepared using the NEBNext Ultra DNA Library Prep Kit for Illumina. Libraries were sequenced on an Illumina MiSeq with the MiSeq reagent kit v2, 300 cycles. As for the authors' bioinformatics: Jemultiplexer was used to demultiplex reads by barcode, and MiTCR with default parameters handled the alignment. Non-functional sequences were removed with VDJtools, and each clonotype was defined by its amino acid sequence, with frequencies calculated from the assigned sequence reads. In the clonal space homeostasis analysis, clonotypes were grouped by frequency into over-represented (0.05-1), large, medium and small bins. The raw public data were reprocessed by TCRdb itself: fastp quality trimming at Q25, MiXCR clonotype calling, in-frame beta chains only. Entries are consolidated by CDR3 protein sequence, retaining the most common genes and DNA. Here the V and J calls rest on TCRdb's processing, not on the authors' analysis. Recorded for this sample are about 600 distinct CDR3 sequences; about 33% of them occurred a single time. The ten biggest clones cover around 22% of the sample.

The time point label corresponds to: mid-infection, around enteric fever diagnosis. MAIT cells were defined as Valpha7.2+ CD161+ T cells and were identified and sorted by flow cytometry. Over time, circulating MAIT cell TCRbeta repertoires were profiled in a handful of volunteers who came down with enteric fever following controlled oral challenge with live Salmonella Paratyphi A. Every diagnosed volunteer provided MAIT cell samples at three timepoints: pre-infection, mid-infection and post-infection. A diagnosis of enteric fever was based on Paratyphi A bacteremia and/or a persistent fever above 38 degrees C that lasted longer than 12 hours. Challenged volunteers were diagnosed with infection between day 4 and day 7 after challenge. For RNA extraction, between roughly 4,500 and 11,000 MAIT cells per sample were sorted directly into RNAqueous-Micro lysis buffer. Lymphoprep gradient centrifugation was used to isolate peripheral blood mononuclear cells from blood samples and leukocyte cones. A BD FACSAria Fusion or BD FACSAria III sorter was used for cell sorting.

The sequence is built from TRBV20-1 and TRBJ2-7; the D segment is perhaps TRBD1 or TRBD2, each sharing 5 matched bases. The input for sequencing was MAIT cells from PBMCs, taken at the middle sampling point of the challenge study. This clonotype was sampled from a person between 18 and 75 years old who was deliberately infected with Salmonella Paratyphi A in a paratyphoid fever challenge study. The DNA sequence is TGCAGTGCTAGAGTAGGGGAGTCGATCTACGAGCAGTACTTC. It translates as CSARVGESIYEQYF.